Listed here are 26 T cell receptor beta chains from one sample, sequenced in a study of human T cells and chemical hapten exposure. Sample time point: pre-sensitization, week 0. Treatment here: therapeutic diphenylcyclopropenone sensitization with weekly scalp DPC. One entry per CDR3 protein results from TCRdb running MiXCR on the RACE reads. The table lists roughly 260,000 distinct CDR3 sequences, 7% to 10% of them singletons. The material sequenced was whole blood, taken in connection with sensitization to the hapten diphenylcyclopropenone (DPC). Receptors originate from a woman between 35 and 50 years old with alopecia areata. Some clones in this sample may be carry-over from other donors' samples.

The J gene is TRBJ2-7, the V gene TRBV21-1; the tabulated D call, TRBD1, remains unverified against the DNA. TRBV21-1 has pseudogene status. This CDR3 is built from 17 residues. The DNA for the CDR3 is TGTGCCAGCAGCAAGACCCGGGGAAGTCGGATCGTCTACGAGCAGTACTTC. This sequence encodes CASSKTRGSRIVYEQYF.

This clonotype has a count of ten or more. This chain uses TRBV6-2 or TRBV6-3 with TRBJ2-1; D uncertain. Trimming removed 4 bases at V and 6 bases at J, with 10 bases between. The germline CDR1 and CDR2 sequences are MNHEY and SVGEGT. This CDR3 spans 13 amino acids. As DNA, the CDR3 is TGTGCCAGCAGTTTCGGCCCGTCCAATGAGCAGTTCTTC. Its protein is CASSFGPSNEQFF.

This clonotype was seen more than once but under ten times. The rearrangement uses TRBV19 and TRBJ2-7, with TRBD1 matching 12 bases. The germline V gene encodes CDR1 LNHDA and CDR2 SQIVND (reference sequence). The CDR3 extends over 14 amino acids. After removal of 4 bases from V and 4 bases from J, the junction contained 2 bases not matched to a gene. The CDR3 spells CASSTGQGAYEQYF. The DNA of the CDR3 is TGTGCCAGTAGTACGGGACAGGGGGCATACGAGCAGTACTTC. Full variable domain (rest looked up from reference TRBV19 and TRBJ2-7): DGGITQSPKYLFRKEGQNVTLSCEQNLNHDAMYWYRQDPGQGLRLIYYSQIVNDFQKGDIAEGYSVSREKKESFPLTVTSAQKNPTAFYLCASSTGQGAYEQYFGPGTRLTVT.

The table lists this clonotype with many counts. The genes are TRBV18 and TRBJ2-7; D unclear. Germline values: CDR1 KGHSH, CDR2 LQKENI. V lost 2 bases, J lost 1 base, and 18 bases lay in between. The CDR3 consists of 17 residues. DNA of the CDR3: TGTGCCAGCTCACCATCTCTCTCCAAACCTTTGTCCTACGAGCAGTACTTC. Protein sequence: CASSPSLSKPLSYEQYF. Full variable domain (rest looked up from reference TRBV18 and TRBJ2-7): NAGVMQNPRHLVRRRGQEARLRCSPMKGHSHVYWYRQLPEEGLKFMVYLQKENIIDESGMPKERFSAEFPKEGPSILRIQQVVRGDSAAYFCASSPSLSKPLSYEQYFGPGTRLTVT.

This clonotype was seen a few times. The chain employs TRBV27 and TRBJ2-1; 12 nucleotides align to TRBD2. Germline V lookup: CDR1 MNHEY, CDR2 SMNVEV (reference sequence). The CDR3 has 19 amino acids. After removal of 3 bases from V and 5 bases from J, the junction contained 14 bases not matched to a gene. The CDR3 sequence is CASSFALGLAGGPDNEQFF. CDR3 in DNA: TGTGCCAGCAGTTTCGCGTTGGGGCTAGCGGGAGGGCCCGACAATGAGCAGTTCTTC.

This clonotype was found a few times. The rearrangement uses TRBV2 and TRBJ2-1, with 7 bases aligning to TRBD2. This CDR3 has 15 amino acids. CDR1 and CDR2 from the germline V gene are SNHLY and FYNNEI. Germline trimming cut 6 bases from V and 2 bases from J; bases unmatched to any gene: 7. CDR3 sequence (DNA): TGTGCCAGCAGCCTTAGCGGGCCCACCTACAATGAGCAGTTCTTC. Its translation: CASSLSGPTYNEQFF.

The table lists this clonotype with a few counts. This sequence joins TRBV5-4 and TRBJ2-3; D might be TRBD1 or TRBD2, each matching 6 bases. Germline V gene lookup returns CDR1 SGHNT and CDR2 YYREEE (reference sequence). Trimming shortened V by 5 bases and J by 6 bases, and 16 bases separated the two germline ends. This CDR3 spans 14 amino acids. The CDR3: CASSRGVGDDTQYF. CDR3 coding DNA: TGTGCCAGCAGTAGGGGGGTAGGAGACGATACGCAGTATTTT.

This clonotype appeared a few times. CDR3: CASKRQGESGNTIYF. DNA of the CDR3: TGTGCCAGCAAACGACAGGGCGAATCTGGAAACACCATATATTTT. The chain links TRBV6-2 or TRBV6-3 to TRBJ1-3, with TRBD1 matching 7 bases. The germline gives CDR1 MNHEY, CDR2 SVGEGT. The CDR3 contains 15 residues. V shed 7 bases and J 1 base; nucleotides not matched to a gene: 7.

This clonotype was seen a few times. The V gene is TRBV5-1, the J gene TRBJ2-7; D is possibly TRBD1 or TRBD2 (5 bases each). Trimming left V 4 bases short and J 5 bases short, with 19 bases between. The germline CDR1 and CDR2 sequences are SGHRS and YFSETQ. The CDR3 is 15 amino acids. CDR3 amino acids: CASSPDMGVYNEQYF. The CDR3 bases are TGCGCCAGCAGCCCCGATATGGGGGTATACAACGAGCAGTACTTC.

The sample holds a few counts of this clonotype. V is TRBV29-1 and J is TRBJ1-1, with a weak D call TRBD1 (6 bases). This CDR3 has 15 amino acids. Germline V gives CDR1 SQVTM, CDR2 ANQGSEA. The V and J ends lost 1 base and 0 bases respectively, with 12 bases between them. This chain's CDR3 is CSVEGGGHMNTEAFF. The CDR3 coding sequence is TGCAGCGTTGAAGGAGGGGGTCATATGAACACTGAAGCTTTCTTT.

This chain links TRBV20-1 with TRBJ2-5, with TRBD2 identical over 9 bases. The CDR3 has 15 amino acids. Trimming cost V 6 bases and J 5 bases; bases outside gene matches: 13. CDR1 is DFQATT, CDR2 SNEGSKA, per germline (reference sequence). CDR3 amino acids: CSATTGTSRMETQYF. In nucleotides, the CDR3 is TGCAGTGCGACCACCGGGACTAGCAGAATGGAGACCCAGTACTTC.

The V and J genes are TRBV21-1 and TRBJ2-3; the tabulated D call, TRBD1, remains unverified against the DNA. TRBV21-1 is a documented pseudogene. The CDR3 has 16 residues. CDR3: CASSPRGTGKADTQYF. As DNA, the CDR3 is TGTGCCAGCAGCCCCAGAGGGACAGGGAAAGCAGATACGCAGTATTTT.

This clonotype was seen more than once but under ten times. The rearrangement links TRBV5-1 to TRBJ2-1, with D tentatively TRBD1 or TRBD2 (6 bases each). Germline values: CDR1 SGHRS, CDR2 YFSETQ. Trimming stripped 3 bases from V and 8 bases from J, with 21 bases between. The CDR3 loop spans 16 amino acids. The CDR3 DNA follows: TGCGCCAGCAGCTGGGGGCTAGCGCCGCTAAGGGATGAGCAGTTCTTC. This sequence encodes CASSWGLAPLRDEQFF.

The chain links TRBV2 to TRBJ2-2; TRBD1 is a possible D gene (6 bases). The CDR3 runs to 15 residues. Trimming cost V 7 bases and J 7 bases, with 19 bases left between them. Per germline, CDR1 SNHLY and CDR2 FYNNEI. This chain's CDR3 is CASNLDRLDGGELFF. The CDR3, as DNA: TGTGCCAGCAACCTCGACAGGTTGGACGGCGGGGAGCTGTTTTTT.

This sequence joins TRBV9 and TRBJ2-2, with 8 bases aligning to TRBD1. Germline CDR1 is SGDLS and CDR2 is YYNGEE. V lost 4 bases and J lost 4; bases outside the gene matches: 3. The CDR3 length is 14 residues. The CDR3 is CASSPTGGTGELFF. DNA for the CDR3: TGTGCCAGCAGCCCCACAGGGGGCACCGGGGAGCTGTTTTTT.

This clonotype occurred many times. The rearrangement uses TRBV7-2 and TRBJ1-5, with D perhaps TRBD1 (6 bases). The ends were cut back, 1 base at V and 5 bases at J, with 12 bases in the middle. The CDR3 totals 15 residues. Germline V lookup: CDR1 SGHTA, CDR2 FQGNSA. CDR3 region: CASSLEQGVYQPQHF. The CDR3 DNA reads TGTGCCAGCAGCTTAGAACAGGGAGTTTATCAGCCCCAGCATTTT.

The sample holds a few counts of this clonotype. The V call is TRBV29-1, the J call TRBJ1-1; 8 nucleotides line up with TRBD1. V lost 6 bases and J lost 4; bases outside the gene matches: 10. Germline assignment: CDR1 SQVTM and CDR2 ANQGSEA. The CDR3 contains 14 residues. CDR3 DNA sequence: TGCAGCGTCGGGGGTCCAGGGGGCATCACTGAAGCTTTCTTT. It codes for CSVGGPGGITEAFF.

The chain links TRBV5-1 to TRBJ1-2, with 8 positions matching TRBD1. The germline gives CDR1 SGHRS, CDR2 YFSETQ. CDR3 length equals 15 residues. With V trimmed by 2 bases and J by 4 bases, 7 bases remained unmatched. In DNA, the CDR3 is TGCGCCAGCAGCTTCGGTGCAGGGGGCGGCTATGGCTACACCTTC. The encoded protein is CASSFGAGGGYGYTF.

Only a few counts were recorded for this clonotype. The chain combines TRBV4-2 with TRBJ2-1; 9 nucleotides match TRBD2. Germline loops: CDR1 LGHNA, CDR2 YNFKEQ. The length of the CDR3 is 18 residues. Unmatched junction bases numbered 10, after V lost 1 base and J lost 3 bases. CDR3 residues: CASSQGGPTSGFYNEQFF. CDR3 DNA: TGTGCCAGCAGCCAAGGAGGTCCTACTAGCGGGTTCTACAATGAGCAGTTCTTC.

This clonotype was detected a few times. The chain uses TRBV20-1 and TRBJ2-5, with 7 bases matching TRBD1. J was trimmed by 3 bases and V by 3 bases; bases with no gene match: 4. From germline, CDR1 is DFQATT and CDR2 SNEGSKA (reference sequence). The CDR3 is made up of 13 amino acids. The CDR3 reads CSARGTAKETQYF. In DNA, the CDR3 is TGCAGTGCTAGGGGGACAGCAAAAGAGACCCAGTACTTC.

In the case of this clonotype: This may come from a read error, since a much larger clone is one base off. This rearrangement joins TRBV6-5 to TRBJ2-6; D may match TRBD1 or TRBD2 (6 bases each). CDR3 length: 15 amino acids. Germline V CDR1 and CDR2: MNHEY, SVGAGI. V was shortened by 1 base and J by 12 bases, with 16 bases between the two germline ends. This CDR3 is CASSYLGGDLGVLTF. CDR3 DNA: TGTGCCAGCAGTTACTTGGGGGGCGACCTGGGCGTCCTGACTTTC.

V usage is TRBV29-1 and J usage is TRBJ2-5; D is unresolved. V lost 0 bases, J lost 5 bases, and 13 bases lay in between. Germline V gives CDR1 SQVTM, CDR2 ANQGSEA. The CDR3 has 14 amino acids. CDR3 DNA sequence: TGCAGCGTTGAAGAAAGGACGCCCCGGGAGACCCAGTACTTC. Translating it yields CSVEERTPRETQYF.

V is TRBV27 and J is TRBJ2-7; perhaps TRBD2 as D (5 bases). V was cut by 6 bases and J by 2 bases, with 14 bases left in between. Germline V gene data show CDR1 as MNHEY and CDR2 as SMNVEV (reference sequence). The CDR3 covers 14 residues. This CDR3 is CASRGGRRTYEQYF. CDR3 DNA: TGTGCCAGCAGGGGTGGACGGAGGACCTACGAGCAGTACTTC.

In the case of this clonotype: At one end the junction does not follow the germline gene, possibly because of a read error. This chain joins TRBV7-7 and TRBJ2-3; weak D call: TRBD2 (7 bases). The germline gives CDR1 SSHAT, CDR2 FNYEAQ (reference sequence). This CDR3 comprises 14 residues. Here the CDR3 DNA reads TGTGCTAGCAGTTTGGGGGGGCCGACAGATACGCAGTATTTT. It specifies CASSLGGPTDTQYF.

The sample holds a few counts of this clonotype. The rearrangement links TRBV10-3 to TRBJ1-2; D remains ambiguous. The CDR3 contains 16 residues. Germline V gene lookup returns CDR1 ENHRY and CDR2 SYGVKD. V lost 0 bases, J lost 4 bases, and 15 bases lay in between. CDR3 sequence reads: CAISESGHRGPYGYTF. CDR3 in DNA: TGTGCCATCAGTGAGTCGGGTCACAGAGGCCCCTATGGCTACACCTTC.

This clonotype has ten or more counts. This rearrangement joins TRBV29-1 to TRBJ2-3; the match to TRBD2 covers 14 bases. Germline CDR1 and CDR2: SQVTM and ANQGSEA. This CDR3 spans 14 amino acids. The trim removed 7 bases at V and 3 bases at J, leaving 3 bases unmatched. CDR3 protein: CSAGTSGSTDTQYF. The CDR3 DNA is TGCAGCGCTGGGACTAGCGGGAGTACAGATACGCAGTATTTT.